The 10 T cell receptor beta chains listed next were all sequenced from one sample in a study of post-analysis software for immune sequencing data. Study-wide points: Comparison of patients with controls showed a handful of TRBV segments more frequent in patients, TRBV5-6, TRBV5-1 and TRBV20-1 among them.

The TCR beta cDNA libraries carried unique molecular identifiers. TCRdb analysed the PCR reads with MiXCR anew, one entry per CDR3 protein. Of about 430,000 distinct CDR3 sequences listed, roughly 38% are singletons. These receptors' targets are unknown. What was sequenced was blood. The receptors were sampled from a girl aged 2 to 10 with multiple sclerosis.

The CDR3 is CASSLLLAGGPSGANVLTF. DNA of the CDR3: TGTGCCAGCAGTTTATTACTTGCGGGGGGGCCCTCTGGGGCCAACGTCCTGACTTTC. The J gene is TRBJ2-6, the V gene TRBV6-5; 9 nucleotides match TRBD2. CDR1 is MNHEY, CDR2 SVGAGI, per germline. V gave up 4 bases and J gave up 0 bases; unmatched junction bases: 10. The CDR3 is 19 amino acids.

The rearrangement uses TRBV20-1 and TRBJ1-1; D not certain. Trimming cost V 3 bases and J 1 base, with 15 bases left between them. Germline V gene sequence: CDR1 DFQATT, CDR2 SNEGSKA (reference sequence). The CDR3 sequence is 15 residues long. This chain's CDR3 is CSASRPALSNTEAFF. DNA for the CDR3: TGCAGTGCTAGCCGACCGGCACTCTCGAACACTGAAGCTTTCTTT.

The chain couples TRBV5-1 to TRBJ2-7, with 7 bases fitting TRBD1. Germline trimming cut 4 bases from V and 6 bases from J; bases unmatched to any gene: 10. This CDR3 is 14 amino acids long. Per germline, CDR1 SGHRS and CDR2 YFSETQ. The CDR3 sequence is CASSRDSPLGEQYF. In nucleotides, the CDR3 is TGCGCCAGCAGCCGGGACAGCCCTCTAGGCGAGCAGTACTTC.

This clonotype has ten or more counts. This CDR3 is CASSLGVRGNTEAFF. The CDR3 region has the DNA TGTGCCAGCAGTTTAGGTGTACGGGGCAACACTGAAGCTTTCTTT. This rearrangement joins TRBV12-3 or TRBV12-4 to TRBJ1-1; tentative D call: TRBD1 (5 bases). The ends were cut back, 1 base at V and 2 bases at J, with 11 bases in the middle. The CDR3 has 15 amino acids.

This clonotype was found once. The chain employs TRBV10-3 and TRBJ2-5; 8 nucleotides agree with TRBD1. The J call may be incorrect, as the DNA end agrees better with TRBJ2-7. CDR1 and CDR2 from the germline V gene are ENHRY and SYGVKD. The CDR3 loop spans 15 amino acids. CDR3 DNA sequence: TGTGCCATCAGTGAGTCACACAGGGGGATCGACGAGCAGTACTTC. Amino acids: CAISESHRGIDEQYF.

This clonotype has at least ten counts. The gene calls are TRBV10-3 and TRBJ2-3, with D possibly matching TRBD2 (5 bases). The germline gives CDR1 ENHRY, CDR2 SYGVKD. CDR3 length: 12 residues. Trimming took off 9 bases at V and 2 bases at J, with 9 bases between the two ends. The CDR3 loop is CAIASHTDTQYF. CDR3 nucleotide sequence: TGTGCCATAGCTAGCCACACAGATACGCAGTATTTT.

This clonotype was detected ten times or more. The chain employs TRBV7-2 and TRBJ2-7; 9 positions match TRBD1. J lost 5 bases, V lost 5 bases, and 7 bases had no gene match. The CDR3 is 14 residues long. CDR1 is SGHTA and CDR2 is FQGNSA in the germline V gene. The CDR3 region has the DNA TGTGCCAGCAGCCCGGACAGGGGAGTCCACGAGCAGTACTTC. Residues: CASSPDRGVHEQYF. Variable domain in full (rest from reference TRBV7-2 and TRBJ2-7): GAGVSQSPSNKVTEKGKDVELRCDPISGHTALYWYRQSLGQGLEFLIYFQGNSAPDKSGLPSDRFSAERTGGSVSTLTIQRTQQEDSAVYLCASSPDRGVHEQYFGPGTRLTVT.

This sequence joins TRBV4-2 and TRBJ2-1; D may correspond to TRBD1 or TRBD2 (5 bases each). In germline, CDR1 is LGHNA, CDR2 YNFKEQ. The CDR3 sequence is 17 residues long. V was clipped by 3 bases and J by 1 base, with 16 bases between them. The CDR3 sequence is CASSHSEGTPSYNEQFF. CDR3 DNA: TGTGCCAGCAGCCACTCTGAGGGGACGCCATCCTACAATGAGCAGTTCTTC.

This clonotype has just a few counts. This sequence joins TRBV5-5 and TRBJ1-2; TRBD1 matches at 7 bases. Trimming took 0 bases from V and 4 from J; bases not matched to a gene: 12. Looked up from germline, CDR1 is SGHKS and CDR2 is YYEKEE (reference sequence). The CDR3 is 17 amino acids. This chain's CDR3 is CASSLGIWDRSSYGYTF. CDR3 nucleotide sequence: TGTGCCAGCAGCTTGGGGATATGGGACAGATCATCCTATGGCTACACCTTC. The full variable domain, with the rest looked up from reference TRBV5-5 and TRBJ1-2, is DAGVTQSPTHLIKTRGQQVTLRCSPISGHKSVSWYQQVLGQGPQFIFQYYEKEERGRGNFPDRFSARQFPNYSSELNVNALLLGDSALYLCASSLGIWDRSSYGYTFGSGTRLTVV.

The CDR3 nucleotides are TGTGCCAGCGGATCACACAGGGATGGCTACACCTTC. It translates to CASGSHRDGYTF. This chain uses TRBV28 with TRBJ1-2; the D gene is possibly TRBD1 (6 bases). The V end lost 8 bases, the J end lost 6 bases, and 13 bases lay between the germline ends. The germline CDR1 and CDR2 sequences are MDHEN and SYDVKM. The CDR3 sequence is 12 residues long.